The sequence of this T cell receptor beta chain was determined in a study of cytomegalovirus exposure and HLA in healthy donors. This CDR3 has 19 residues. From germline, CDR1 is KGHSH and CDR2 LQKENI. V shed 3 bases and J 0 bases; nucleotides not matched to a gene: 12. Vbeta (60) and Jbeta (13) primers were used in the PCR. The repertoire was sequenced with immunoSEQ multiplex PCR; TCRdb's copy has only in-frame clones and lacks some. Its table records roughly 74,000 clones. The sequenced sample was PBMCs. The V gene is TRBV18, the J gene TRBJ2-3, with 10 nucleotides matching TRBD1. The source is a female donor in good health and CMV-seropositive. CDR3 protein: CASSPTGGLQWSSTDTQYF. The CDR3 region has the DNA TGTGCCAGCTCACCGACAGGGGGCCTCCAGTGGTCTAGCACAGATACGCAGTATTTT.